This T cell receptor (beta chain) appears in the sequencing data of a study of regulatory T cells in long-lasting Graves disease. Overall study findings and caveats: Peripheral blood alone, not thyroid tissue, underwent study.

Indicated time point: newly diagnosed GD, antithyroid drugs for less than 3 months. After RNA was extracted from PBMCs, the TCR library was made from it. Construction of the TCR beta libraries employed iRepertoire HTBI primers in conjunction with Arm-PCR of CDR3 regions. One entry per CDR3 protein, called by TCRdb with MiXCR from the multiplex PCR reads. The sample holds 350,000 to 450,000 distinct CDR3 sequences; roughly a sixth are singletons and the top ten take roughly 30%. This CDR3 spans 14 amino acids. Germline values: CDR1 SGHRS, CDR2 YFSETQ. Regarding this clonotype: The antigen remains undetermined.

Separately, the same data were catalogued under a study of T cells in Graves' hyperthyroidism and ophthalmopathy.

This TCR was sampled from a man aged 40-49 years with Graves disease. The chain links TRBV5-1 to TRBJ2-3, with a tentative D call TRBD2 (5 bases). The end of the DNA is better explained by TRBJ2-5, so the J call may be wrong. Sequencing used peripheral blood mononuclear cells (PBMCs), obtained at new diagnosis, from a patient treated with antithyroid drugs. The CDR3 sequence: CASSLTGSGETQYF. The CDR3 region has the DNA TGCGCCAGCAGCTTGACGGGATCGGGAGAGACCCAGTACTTC.